One TCR beta chain is described in this entry. The germline gene is not matched at one end of the junction; a read error may be the cause. CDR1 is SSHAT, CDR2 FNYEAQ, per germline (reference sequence). The CDR3 loop spans 16 amino acids. This record belongs to a study of blood T cell repertoires in COVID-19. The table came from immunoSEQ multiplex PCR; TCRdb's copy has only in-frame clones and leaves some out. Counted here are some 65,000 clones, around 80% occurring once; the ten biggest clones make up more than 9.5%. This TCR derives from a human donor in a cohort sampled during active COVID-19. The chain recombines TRBV7-7 with TRBJ2-1; D may be TRBD2 (7 bases). Specimen: peripheral blood. The CDR3 spells CASSPEGGALYNEQFF. The CDR3 DNA follows: TGTGCTAGCAGCCCAGAGGGGGGGGCGTTATACAATGAGCAGTTCTTC. Full variable domain (missing parts from reference TRBV7-7 and TRBJ2-1): GAGVSQSPRYKVTKRGQDVTLRCDPISSHATLYWYQQALGQGPEFLTYFNYEAQPDKSGLPSDRFSAERPEGSISTLTIQRTEQRDSAMYRCASSPEGGALYNEQFFGPGTRLTVL.